This entry lists 8 T cell receptor beta chains sequenced from one sample in a study of blood T cell repertoires in COVID-19. Libraries were prepared by immunoSEQ multiplex PCR; TCRdb keeps only in-frame clonotypes and omits some of them. The repertoire includes fewer than 300,000 clones, roughly 85% of them detected once, and more than 10% sits in the top ten. The sequencing input was peripheral blood. These receptors all come from a human donor in a cohort sampled during active COVID-19.

The genes are TRBV3-1 (or the pseudogene TRBV3-2) and TRBJ2-1; TRBD2 aligns across 8 bases. Trimming cost V 2 bases and J 1 base; bases outside gene matches: 4. This CDR3 spans 16 amino acids. Germline V gene sequence: CDR1 LGHDT, CDR2 YNNKEL (reference sequence). The CDR3 region is CASSQWSGGSYNEQFF. Here the CDR3 DNA reads TGTGCCAGCAGCCAATGGTCGGGAGGGTCCTACAATGAGCAGTTCTTC.

The CDR3 region has the DNA TGTGCCAGTAGTATCGGAGGACACACCATATATTTT. Translating it yields CASSIGGHTIYF. The chain recombines TRBV19 with TRBJ1-3; D is unresolved. CDR3 length equals 12 residues. The V end was cut by 3 bases, the J end by 8 bases, with 8 bases between. From germline, CDR1 is LNHDA and CDR2 SQIVND (reference sequence).

The chain uses TRBV20-1 and TRBJ2-3, with 9 bases identical to TRBD2. V gave up 3 bases and J gave up 0 bases; unmatched junction bases: 7. The CDR3 covers 16 residues. Per germline, CDR1 DFQATT and CDR2 SNEGSKA (reference sequence). The CDR3 here is CSASPSSGASTDTQYF. As DNA, the CDR3 is TGCAGTGCTAGTCCGTCTAGCGGGGCTAGCACAGATACGCAGTATTTT.

This chain connects TRBV7-9 to TRBJ2-5; 7 nucleotides align to TRBD2. V was clipped by 4 bases and J by 1 base; unmatched bases: 3. Germline-derived CDR1 and CDR2 are SEHNR and FQNEAQ (reference sequence). The length of the CDR3 is 14 residues. The CDR3 protein is CASSWTGGQETQYF. CDR3 nucleotides: TGTGCCAGCAGCTGGACGGGGGGCCAAGAGACCCAGTACTTC.

V and J are TRBV6-5 and TRBJ2-5, with 7 bases lining up with TRBD1. CDR1 MNHEY and CDR2 SVGAGI come from the germline V gene. This CDR3 has 14 amino acids. V lost 5 bases, J lost 1 base, and 4 bases stayed unmatched. CDR3 sequence: CASSPGQSQETQYF. The DNA of the CDR3 is TGTGCCAGCAGTCCGGGACAGAGCCAAGAGACCCAGTACTTC.

The chain links TRBV3-1 (or the pseudogene TRBV3-2) to TRBJ2-3; D may be TRBD1 (6 bases). Germline V gene data show CDR1 as LGHDT and CDR2 as YNNKEL (reference sequence). V dropped 1 base and J dropped 9 bases, with 11 bases sitting between them. CDR3 length: 13 residues. The CDR3 spells CASSQVRGYTQYF. CDR3 nucleotide sequence: TGTGCCAGCAGCCAAGTCAGGGGATACACGCAGTATTTT.

The V gene is TRBV29-1, the J gene TRBJ2-1, with 10 bases fitting TRBD2. CDR1 is SQVTM, CDR2 ANQGSEA, per germline. The length of the CDR3 is 16 residues. J gave up 7 bases and V 2 bases, and 11 bases lay outside the gene matches. Here the CDR3 reads CSVESASGSRSNEQFF. DNA of the CDR3: TGCAGCGTTGAATCGGCTAGCGGGAGCCGGTCAAATGAGCAGTTCTTC.

The rearrangement joins TRBV9 to TRBJ2-1, with D uncertain. Germline CDR1 is SGDLS and CDR2 is YYNGEE. The CDR3 has 15 amino acids. V shed 4 bases and J shed 4 bases, with 15 bases lying between them. The CDR3 reads CASSPRQVPYNEQFF. The CDR3 DNA reads as TGTGCCAGCAGCCCGAGACAAGTTCCATACAATGAGCAGTTCTTC. Full variable domain (rest looked up from reference TRBV9 and TRBJ2-1): DSGVTQTPKHLITATGQRVTLRCSPRSGDLSVYWYQQSLDQGLQFLIQYYNGEERAKGNILERFSAQQFPDLHSELNLSSLELGDSALYFCASSPRQVPYNEQFFGPGTRLTVL.